These 11 T cell receptor beta chains were sequenced from one sample in a study of early T cells in non-severe SARS-CoV-2 infection. TCRdb processed the 5' RACE reads anew with MiXCR; each CDR3 protein has one entry. The table shows 55,000 to 75,000 distinct CDR3 sequences, with about 9.3% occurring only once. The source material was whole blood. The receptor source for this set is an adult who was a healthcare worker with PCR-confirmed SARS-CoV-2 infection or an uninfected control (not recorded which).

This clonotype was recorded at least ten times. The chain recombines TRBV12-3 or TRBV12-4 with TRBJ1-3; 9 bases are a match to TRBD1. Trimming at V came to 6 bases and at J to 0 bases, leaving 6 bases not matched to a gene. This CDR3 has 16 residues. Here the CDR3 reads CASSYRGLRSGNTIYF. The CDR3 DNA reads as TGTGCCAGCAGCTACAGGGGGCTTCGCTCTGGAAACACCATATATTTT.

This clonotype occurred many times. The chain recombines TRBV12-3 or TRBV12-4 with TRBJ2-5; tentatively, D is TRBD1 (7 bases). This CDR3 contains 15 residues. The V and J ends lost 6 bases and 4 bases respectively, with 18 bases between them. The CDR3 region has the DNA TGTGCCAGCAGGAAGTCAGGGGGGAGGCGAGAGACCCAGTACTTC. Its translation: CASRKSGGRRETQYF.

The sample holds a few counts of this clonotype. The chain employs TRBV7-2 and TRBJ1-3; D unclear. CDR1 and CDR2 (germline): SGHTA, FQGNSA. The CDR3 has 17 amino acids. V lost 1 base and J 0 bases, leaving 13 bases between the germline ends. The CDR3 here is CASSLVSPPSSGNTIYF. Here the CDR3 DNA reads TGTGCCAGCAGCTTAGTTAGCCCCCCGAGCTCTGGAAACACCATATATTTT.

The chain joins TRBV20-1 to TRBJ2-3; 9 bases match TRBD2. Germline assignment: CDR1 DFQATT and CDR2 SNEGSKA (reference sequence). V shed 1 base and J 2 bases; nucleotides not matched to a gene: 7. The CDR3 contains 16 residues. CDR3 protein: CSARGGLAGTTDTQYF. CDR3 DNA: TGCAGTGCTAGAGGTGGGCTAGCGGGGACCACAGATACGCAGTATTTT.

CDR3 DNA: TGTGCCTGGAGTCAACCGGGGTTCCAGCCCCAGCATTTT. Amino acids: CAWSQPGFQPQHF. The chain links TRBV30 to TRBJ1-5; D ambiguous. From germline, CDR1 is GTSNPN and CDR2 SVGIG (reference sequence). V lost 2 bases to trimming and J lost 7 bases, with 12 bases between them. CDR3 length equals 13 residues.

This clonotype has more than one count but fewer than ten. The chain couples TRBV6-5 to TRBJ1-1; 8 bases map to TRBD1. Trimming at V came to 5 bases and at J to 5 bases, leaving 7 bases not matched to a gene. CDR3 length: 14 amino acids. Per germline, CDR1 MNHEY and CDR2 SVGAGI. CDR3 in DNA: TGTGCCAGCAGTCGCGTGGGACAGGTAACTGAAGCTTTCTTT. It specifies CASSRVGQVTEAFF.

In this sample, this clonotype turned up a few times. The J gene is TRBJ2-3, the V gene TRBV5-6; 11 nucleotides line up with TRBD2. This CDR3 is 17 amino acids long. V lost 0 bases, J lost 5 bases, and 8 bases stayed unmatched. Germline assignment: CDR1 SGHDT and CDR2 YYEEEE. The CDR3 bases are TGTGCCAGCAGCTTGGCTACTAGCGGGGGACGGGAAGATACGCAGTATTTT. Its protein is CASSLATSGGREDTQYF.

The chain is built from TRBV4-1 and TRBJ1-1, with TRBD1 identical over 7 bases. Trimming at V came to 4 bases and at J to 4 bases, leaving 9 bases not matched to a gene. Germline loops: CDR1 MGHRA, CDR2 YSYEKL. The length of the CDR3 is 15 residues. For the CDR3, the DNA is TGCGCCAGCAGCCGGTCTCCAGGGGGGTTCACTGAAGCTTTCTTT. This codes for CASSRSPGGFTEAFF.

This clonotype is labeled medium-sized (0.01 to 0.1%). The J gene is TRBJ2-3, the V gene TRBV4-2; the match to TRBD2 covers 11 bases. CDR3 length equals 19 residues. With 1 base clipped from V and 0 bases from J, the junction kept 9 bases outside the gene matches. Germline values: CDR1 LGHNA, CDR2 YNFKEQ. The DNA for the CDR3 is TGTGCCAGCAGCCAAGCGTCTAGCGGGGGGCGATTTAGCACAGATACGCAGTATTTT. Translation gives CASSQASSGGRFSTDTQYF.

The V and J genes are TRBV18 and TRBJ1-1; D is unresolved. Germline values: CDR1 KGHSH, CDR2 LQKENI. With 2 bases removed from V and 1 base from J, the gap between germline ends came to 11 bases. The CDR3 sequence is 15 residues long. The CDR3 protein is CASSPSRQRNTEAFF. In DNA form, the CDR3 reads TGTGCCAGCTCACCAAGTCGTCAGAGGAACACTGAAGCTTTCTTT.

J is TRBJ2-7 and V is TRBV12-3 or TRBV12-4; D remains unclear. CDR3 length equals 15 residues. The ends were cut back, 6 bases at V and 2 bases at J, with 17 bases in the middle. The CDR3 bases are TGTGCCAGCAGCTCTCGACGTACTCCAACCTACGAGCAGTACGTC. Translating it yields CASSSRRTPTYEQYV.